These 14 T cell receptor beta chains came from one sample sequenced in a study of control samples from healthy donors and cancer patients. The method was immunoSEQ multiplex PCR; TCRdb's version includes in-frame clones alone and lacks a portion of them. This table has some 150,000 clones, roughly 92% appearing once. The sample consisted of blood. The receptors were sampled from a middle-aged man in good health.

CDR3 loop: CASSREGVGETQYF. CDR3 DNA: TGTGCCAGCAGTCGGGAAGGGGTAGGGGAGACCCAGTACTTC. The chain recombines TRBV13 with TRBJ2-5; D might be TRBD1 or TRBD2, each matching 5 bases. V was pared by 6 bases and J by 5 bases, with 16 bases between. Germline V gene data show CDR1 as PRHDT and CDR2 as FYEKMQ (reference sequence). This CDR3 spans 14 amino acids.

The CDR3 region is CASHRGGNTGELFF. The CDR3 coding sequence is TGTGCCAGCCACCGGGGCGGGAACACCGGGGAGCTGTTTTTT. This sequence joins TRBV18 and TRBJ2-2; D tentatively fits TRBD1 or TRBD2 (5 bases each). The V end was cut by 8 bases, the J end by 1 base, with 11 bases between. Germline assignment: CDR1 KGHSH and CDR2 LQKENI. This CDR3 spans 14 amino acids.

J is TRBJ2-2 and V is TRBV11-2; tentatively, D is TRBD1 (6 bases). The V end lost 3 bases, the J end lost 9 bases, and 14 bases lay between the germline ends. There are 14 residues in the CDR3. Germline CDR1 and CDR2: SGHAT and FQNNGV. CDR3 in amino acids: CASSLGFGTWELFF. CDR3 bases: TGTGCCAGCAGCTTGGGTTTTGGGACATGGGAGCTGTTTTTT.

The chain carries TRBV29-1 and TRBJ1-2; D uncertain. The V gene lost 1 base and the J gene lost 7 bases, with 13 bases spanning the gap. The CDR3 is made up of 13 amino acids. Germline lookup yields CDR1 SQVTM and CDR2 ANQGSEA. The CDR3 coding sequence is TGCAGCGTTGAAGTTCTGGGGTTGGGTGGCTACACCTTC. Residues: CSVEVLGLGGYTF. The full variable domain, with the rest looked up from reference TRBV29-1 and TRBJ1-2, is SAVISQKPSRDICQRGTSLTIQCQVDSQVTMMFWYRQQPGQSLTLIATANQGSEATYESGFVIDKFPISRPNLTFSTLTVSNMSPEDSSIYLCSVEVLGLGGYTFGSGTRLTVV.

This chain uses TRBV7-2 with TRBJ2-5, with no clear D. CDR3 length equals 15 residues. The germline V gene encodes CDR1 SGHTA and CDR2 FQGNSA. Between the trimmed V and J ends, which lost 5 bases and 2 bases, there was a span of 15 bases. This CDR3 reads CASSPTPAIQETQYF. The CDR3 bases are TGTGCCAGCAGCCCCACCCCGGCTATTCAAGAGACCCAGTACTTC. Using reference TRBV7-2 and TRBJ2-5 for the parts outside the CDR3, the full variable domain is GAGVSQSPSNKVTEKGKDVELRCDPISGHTALYWYRQSLGQGLEFLIYFQGNSAPDKSGLPSDRFSAERTGGSVSTLTIQRTQQEDSAVYLCASSPTPAIQETQYFGPGTRLLVL.

The chain couples TRBV2 to TRBJ1-5; 8 nucleotides align to TRBD1. Germline V gene data show CDR1 as SNHLY and CDR2 as FYNNEI. Trimming cost V 3 bases and J 7 bases; bases outside gene matches: 8. The CDR3 is 15 residues long. The CDR3 sequence: CASSDTAGGQQPQHF. CDR3 DNA: TGTGCCAGCAGTGATACGGCAGGGGGCCAACAGCCCCAGCATTTT.

CDR3 sequence reads: CASSLLTGGPSTDTQYF. CDR3 DNA sequence: TGTGCCAGCAGCTTGCTAACAGGGGGGCCTAGCACAGATACGCAGTATTTT. The chain has TRBV7-6 and TRBJ2-3, with 8 bases that match TRBD1. This CDR3 contains 17 residues. The germline gives CDR1 SGHVS, CDR2 FNYEAQ. The ends lost 3 bases at V and 0 bases at J; junction bases unmatched: 8.

This clone was detected only once. This rearrangement joins TRBV9 to TRBJ1-1; D ambiguous. Germline V lookup: CDR1 SGDLS, CDR2 YYNGEE. The ends were cut back, 0 bases at V and 2 bases at J, with 8 bases in the middle. The CDR3 sequence is 14 residues long. CDR3 sequence reads: CASSVDPVNTEAFF. DNA for the CDR3: TGTGCCAGCAGCGTAGACCCAGTTAACACTGAAGCTTTCTTT.

The genes are TRBV7-9 and TRBJ1-6, with D perhaps matching TRBD1 (5 bases). Germline CDR1 SEHNR, CDR2 FQNEAQ (reference sequence). V was cut by 2 bases and J by 9 bases, with 17 bases left in between. This CDR3 spans 16 amino acids. In DNA, the CDR3 is TGTGCCAGCAGCTTAACCGGGGACCCGTTCGGTTCACCCCTCCACTTT. Residues: CASSLTGDPFGSPLHF.

The genes are TRBV7-9 and TRBJ2-3; D is perhaps TRBD2 (6 bases). The germline V and J ends were trimmed by 6 bases and 2 bases, with 15 bases remaining between them. Germline CDR1 is SEHNR and CDR2 is FQNEAQ (reference sequence). The CDR3 has 15 residues. For the CDR3, the DNA is TGTGCCAGCAGATCCCGGGACTCTTACACAGATACGCAGTATTTT. Its translation is CASRSRDSYTDTQYF.

The chain joins TRBV5-6 to TRBJ2-6, with D perhaps TRBD1 (5 bases). Germline V gene sequence: CDR1 SGHDT, CDR2 YYEEEE. The CDR3 has 15 residues. Trimming removed 2 bases from V and 3 bases from J, with 9 bases in between. CDR3 in DNA: TGTGCCAGCAGCTTTTGGGGCGGTGGGGCCAACGTCCTGACTTTC. This sequence encodes CASSFWGGGANVLTF. Full variable domain (remainder filled in from reference TRBV5-6 and TRBJ2-6): DAGVTQSPTHLIKTRGQQVTLRCSPKSGHDTVSWYQQALGQGPQFIFQYYEEEERQRGNFPDRFSGHQFPNYSSELNVNALLLGDSALYLCASSFWGGGANVLTFGAGSRLTVL.

This clone was observed a single time. Here the CDR3 reads CAISLAGGVYNEQFF. The CDR3 coding sequence is TGTGCCATCAGTTTAGCGGGAGGGGTTTACAATGAGCAGTTCTTC. The V gene is TRBV10-3, the J gene TRBJ2-1, with 11 bases identical to TRBD2. Trimming took 5 bases from V and 4 from J; bases not matched to a gene: 4. The CDR3 has 15 amino acids. Germline V gene lookup returns CDR1 ENHRY and CDR2 SYGVKD.

The V gene is TRBV6-5, the J gene TRBJ2-7; tentatively, D is TRBD1 (6 bases). CDR3 length: 14 amino acids. Germline CDR1 reads MNHEY; CDR2 reads SVGAGI. Trimming pared 9 bases from V and 0 bases from J, leaving 15 bases between. The CDR3 sequence is CARNGQQSSYEQYF. CDR3 in DNA: TGTGCCAGGAATGGACAGCAGAGCTCCTACGAGCAGTACTTC.

This chain links TRBV10-3 with TRBJ2-5; D is possibly TRBD1 (5 bases). The CDR3 contains 13 residues. Germline V gene data show CDR1 as ENHRY and CDR2 as SYGVKD. V gave up 4 bases and J gave up 1 base, with 7 bases separating them. Here the CDR3 reads CAISGTLQETQYF. The CDR3 nucleotides are TGTGCCATCAGTGGGACACTCCAAGAGACCCAGTACTTC.